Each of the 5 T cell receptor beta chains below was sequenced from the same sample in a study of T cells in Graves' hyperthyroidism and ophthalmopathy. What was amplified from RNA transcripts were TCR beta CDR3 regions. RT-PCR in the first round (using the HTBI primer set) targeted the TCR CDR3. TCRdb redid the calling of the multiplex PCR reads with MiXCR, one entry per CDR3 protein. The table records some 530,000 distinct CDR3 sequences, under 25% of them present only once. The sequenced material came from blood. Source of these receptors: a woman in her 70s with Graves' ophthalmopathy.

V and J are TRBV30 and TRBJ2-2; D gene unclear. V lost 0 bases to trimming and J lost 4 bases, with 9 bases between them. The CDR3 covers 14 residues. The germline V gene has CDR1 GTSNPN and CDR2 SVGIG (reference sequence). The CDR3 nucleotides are TGTGCCTGGAGTGTACTCGGGCCCACCGGGGAGCTGTTTTTT. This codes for CAWSVLGPTGELFF.

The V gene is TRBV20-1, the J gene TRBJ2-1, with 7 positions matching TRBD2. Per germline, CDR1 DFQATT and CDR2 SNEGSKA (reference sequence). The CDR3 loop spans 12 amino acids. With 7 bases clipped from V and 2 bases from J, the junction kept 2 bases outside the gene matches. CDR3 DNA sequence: TGCAGTGTAGCGGGTGCCTACAATGAGCAGTTCTTC. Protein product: CSVAGAYNEQFF.

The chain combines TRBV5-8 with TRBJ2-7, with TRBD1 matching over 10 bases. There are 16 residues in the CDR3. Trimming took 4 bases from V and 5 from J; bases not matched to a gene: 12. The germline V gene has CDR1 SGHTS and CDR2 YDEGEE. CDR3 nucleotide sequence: TGTGCCAGCAGCCGCGCGGGACAGGGGATGTTAAACGAGCAGTACTTC. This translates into CASSRAGQGMLNEQYF.

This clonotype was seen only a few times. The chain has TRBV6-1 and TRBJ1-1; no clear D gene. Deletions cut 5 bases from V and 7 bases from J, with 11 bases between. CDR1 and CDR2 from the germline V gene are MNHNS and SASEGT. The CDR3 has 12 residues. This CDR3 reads CASSPANYEAFF. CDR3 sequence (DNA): TGTGCCAGCAGTCCGGCAAACTATGAAGCTTTCTTT.

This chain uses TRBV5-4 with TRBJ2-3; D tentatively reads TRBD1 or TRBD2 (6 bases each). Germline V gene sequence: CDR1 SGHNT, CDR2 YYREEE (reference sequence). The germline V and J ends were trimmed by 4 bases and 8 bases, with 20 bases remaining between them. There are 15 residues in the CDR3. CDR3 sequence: CASSPPGTRRATQYF. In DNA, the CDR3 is TGTGCCAGCAGCCCCCCCGGGACACGGAGGGCTACGCAGTATTTT.